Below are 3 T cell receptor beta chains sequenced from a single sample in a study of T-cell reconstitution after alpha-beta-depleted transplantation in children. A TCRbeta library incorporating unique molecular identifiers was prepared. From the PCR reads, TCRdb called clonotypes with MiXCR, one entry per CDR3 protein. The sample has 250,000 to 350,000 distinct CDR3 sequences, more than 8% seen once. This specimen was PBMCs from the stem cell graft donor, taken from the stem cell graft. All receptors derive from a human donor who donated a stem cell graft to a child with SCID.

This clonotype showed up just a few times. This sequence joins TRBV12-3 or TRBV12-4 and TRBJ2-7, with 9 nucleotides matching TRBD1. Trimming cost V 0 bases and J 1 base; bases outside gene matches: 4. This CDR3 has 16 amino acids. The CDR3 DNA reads TGTGCCAGCAGTTTAGCGCTAGGACAGGGGTCCTACGAGCAGTACTTC. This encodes CASSLALGQGSYEQYF.

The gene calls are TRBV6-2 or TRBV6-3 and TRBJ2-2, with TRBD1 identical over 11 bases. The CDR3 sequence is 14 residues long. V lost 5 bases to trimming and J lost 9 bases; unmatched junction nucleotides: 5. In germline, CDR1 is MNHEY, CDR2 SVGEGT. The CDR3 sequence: CASSPDRGPWELFF. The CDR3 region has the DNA TGTGCCAGCAGTCCGGACAGGGGGCCCTGGGAGCTGTTTTTT.

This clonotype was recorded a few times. The CDR3 reads CSARGLAGGNEQFF. The CDR3 DNA reads as TGCAGTGCCCGCGGCCTAGCGGGGGGAAATGAGCAGTTCTTC. The chain combines TRBV20-1 with TRBJ2-1, with TRBD2 matching over 11 bases. V was clipped by 6 bases and J by 7 bases; unmatched bases: 8. The CDR3 sequence is 14 residues long. Per germline, CDR1 DFQATT and CDR2 SNEGSKA (reference sequence).